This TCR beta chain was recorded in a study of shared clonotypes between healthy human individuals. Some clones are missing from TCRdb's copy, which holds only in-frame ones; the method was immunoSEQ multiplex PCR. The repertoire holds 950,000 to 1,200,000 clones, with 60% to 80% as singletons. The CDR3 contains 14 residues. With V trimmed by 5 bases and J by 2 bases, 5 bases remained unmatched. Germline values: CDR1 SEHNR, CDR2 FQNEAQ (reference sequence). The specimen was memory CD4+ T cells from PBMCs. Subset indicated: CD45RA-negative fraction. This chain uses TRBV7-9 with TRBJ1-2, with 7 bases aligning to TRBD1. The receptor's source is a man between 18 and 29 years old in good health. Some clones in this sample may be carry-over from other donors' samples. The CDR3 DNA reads TGTGCCAGCAGCCAACCGACAGGGAACTATGGCTACACCTTC. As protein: CASSQPTGNYGYTF.